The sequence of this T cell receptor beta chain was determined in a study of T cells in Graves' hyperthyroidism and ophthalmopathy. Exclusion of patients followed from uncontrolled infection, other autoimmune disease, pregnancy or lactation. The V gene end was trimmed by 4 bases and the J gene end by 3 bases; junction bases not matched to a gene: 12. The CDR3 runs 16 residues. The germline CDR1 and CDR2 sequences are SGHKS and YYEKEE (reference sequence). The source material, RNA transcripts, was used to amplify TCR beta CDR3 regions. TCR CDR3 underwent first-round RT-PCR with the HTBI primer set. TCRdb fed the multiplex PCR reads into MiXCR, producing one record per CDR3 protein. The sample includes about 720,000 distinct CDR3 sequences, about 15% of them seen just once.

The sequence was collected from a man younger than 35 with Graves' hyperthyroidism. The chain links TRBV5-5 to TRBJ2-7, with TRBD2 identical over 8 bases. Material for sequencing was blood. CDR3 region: CASSPTGASGFYEQYF. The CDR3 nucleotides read TGTGCCAGCAGCCCGACGGGGGCTAGCGGGTTCTACGAGCAGTACTTC. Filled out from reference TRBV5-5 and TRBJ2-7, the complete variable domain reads DAGVTQSPTHLIKTRGQQVTLRCSPISGHKSVSWYQQVLGQGPQFIFQYYEKEERGRGNFPDRFSARQFPNYSSELNVNALLLGDSALYLCASSPTGASGFYEQYFGPGTRLTVT.